This T cell receptor (beta chain) derives from a study of blood T cells in healthy people across ages. This clonotype was detected a few times. A second roughly 6 to 11 cycle PCR used barcoded and J-beta primers. Every cDNA molecule carried a tag from a template-switch adaptor bearing 12 random nucleotides. TCRdb passed the 5' RACE reads through MiXCR, listing each CDR3 protein once. The profile shows around 1,000,000 distinct CDR3 sequences, under 30% of them singletons. The CDR3 has 15 residues. The trim removed 5 bases at V and 3 bases at J, leaving 4 bases unmatched. Per the germline V gene, CDR1 is SGHTA and CDR2 is FQGTGA. Healthy Caucasian individuals from Russia aged about 6 to 90 served as donors. The same sample was also studied in work on T cells of mothers and their children. This second study says: Maternal samples each gave over 9 million TCR beta CDR3 reads, and child samples approximately 3 million each. Overlap measured in related mother-child pairs was slightly, non-significantly higher than in unrelated pairs.

V gene TRBV7-3 combines with J gene TRBJ2-1; 10 positions agree with TRBD2. The TCR sequence derives from a girl aged 2-10 years in good health. Sequencing was done on a sample of blood. This CDR3 reads CASSPSGGGYNEQFF. CDR3 nucleotides: TGTGCCAGCAGCCCTAGCGGGGGAGGCTACAATGAGCAGTTCTTC. Filled out from reference TRBV7-3 and TRBJ2-1, the complete variable domain reads GAGVSQTPSNKVTEKGKYVELRCDPISGHTALYWYRQSLGQGPEFLIYFQGTGAADDSGLPNDRFFAVRPEGSVSTLKIQRTERGDSAVYLCASSPSGGGYNEQFFGPGTRLTVL.